The T cell receptor beta chain described here comes from a study of cytomegalovirus exposure and HLA in healthy donors. At the level of the study: Among over 350 genotyped donors, roughly 80% fell in the Caucasian-associated ancestry cluster. Study results and caveats: Later analysis reportedly placed an Asian-associated ancestry cluster below the roughly 600-donor mean in N-insertions. Reported findings show TCR beta sequences accurately forecast HLA-A and HLA-B alleles in most subjects. There were a few CMV-associated chains whose specificity for CMV antigens was confirmed in vitro.

A multiplex PCR was run with 60 Vbeta primers and 13 Jbeta primers. Clones were read by immunoSEQ multiplex PCR, and TCRdb kept only the in-frame ones, dropping some. The table records roughly 120,000 clones, 80% of them present only once. V gave up 0 bases and J gave up 8 bases; unmatched junction bases: 8. Germline loops: CDR1 SGHRS, CDR2 YFSETQ. This CDR3 has 16 amino acids. The count of this clone is one. The target antigen is unknown. The chain carries TRBV5-1 and TRBJ2-1; 10 bases align to TRBD1. The sequence was obtained from a human donor in good health. Material for sequencing was PBMCs. CDR3 sequence reads: CASSLVGGTGVHEQFF. CDR3 coding DNA: TGCGCCAGCAGCTTGGTAGGCGGGACAGGGGTCCATGAGCAGTTCTTC.